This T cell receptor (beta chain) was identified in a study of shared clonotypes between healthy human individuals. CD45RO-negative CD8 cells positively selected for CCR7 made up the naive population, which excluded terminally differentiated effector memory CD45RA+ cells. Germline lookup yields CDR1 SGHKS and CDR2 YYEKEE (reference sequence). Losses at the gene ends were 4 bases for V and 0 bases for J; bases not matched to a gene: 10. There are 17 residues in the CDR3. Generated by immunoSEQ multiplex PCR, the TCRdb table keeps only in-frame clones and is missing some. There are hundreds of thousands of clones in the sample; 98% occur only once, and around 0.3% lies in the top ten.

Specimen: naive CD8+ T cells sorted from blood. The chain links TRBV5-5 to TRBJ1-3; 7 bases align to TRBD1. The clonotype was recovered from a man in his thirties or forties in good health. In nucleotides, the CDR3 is TGTGCCAGCAGCGCAAGAGACAGGGCGAGCTCTGGAAACACCATATATTTT. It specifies CASSARDRASSGNTIYF.